This passage covers 22 T cell receptor beta chains from one sample sequenced in a study of T cell repertoires in cytomegalovirus infection. TCRdb processed the reads anew with MiXCR; each CDR3 protein has one entry. The sample has some 600,000 distinct CDR3 sequences; 20% to 25% are singletons. The sequencing input was CD8+ T cells from PBMCs. The receptors were gathered from a human donor in good health (CMV status not recorded). Some clones in this sample may be carry-over from other donors' samples.

This chain joins TRBV19 and TRBJ1-1; D is possibly TRBD1 (5 bases). The ends were cut back, 3 bases at V and 1 base at J, with 9 bases in the middle. The CDR3 sequence is 14 residues long. Germline V gene lookup returns CDR1 LNHDA and CDR2 SQIVND (reference sequence). CDR3 nucleotides: TGTGCCAGTAGTATTATCGGGGGGAACACTGAAGCTTTCTTT. It yields the protein CASSIIGGNTEAFF.

A few counts support this clonotype. V usage is TRBV20-1 and J usage is TRBJ1-2; D possibly corresponds to TRBD1 (5 bases). Trimming pared 2 bases from V and 0 bases from J, leaving 10 bases between. This CDR3 is 14 amino acids long. From germline, CDR1 is DFQATT and CDR2 SNEGSKA (reference sequence). CDR3 sequence: CSARNRPPNYGYTF. The DNA for the CDR3 is TGCAGTGCTAGAAACAGGCCCCCTAACTATGGCTACACCTTC.

This clonotype has only a few counts. CDR3 sequence reads: CASSIGLRTNYGYTF. CDR3 coding DNA: TGTGCCAGTAGTATCGGGCTGAGGACTAACTATGGCTACACCTTC. The chain has TRBV19 and TRBJ1-2; D not certain. Germline lookup yields CDR1 LNHDA and CDR2 SQIVND (reference sequence). V lost 3 bases and J 0 bases, leaving 11 bases between the germline ends. The CDR3 length is 15 residues. Drawing the rest from reference TRBV19 and TRBJ1-2, the complete variable domain is DGGITQSPKYLFRKEGQNVTLSCEQNLNHDAMYWYRQDPGQGLRLIYYSQIVNDFQKGDIAEGYSVSREKKESFPLTVTSAQKNPTAFYLCASSIGLRTNYGYTFGSGTRLTVV.

For the CDR3, the DNA is TGCAGTGCTAGACCGGGACAGTCTTCCTACGAGCAGTACTTC. Translation: CSARPGQSSYEQYF. This chain links TRBV20-1 with TRBJ2-7; 7 bases align to TRBD1. The CDR3 totals 14 residues. V trimming: 2 bases; J trimming: 1 base; junction bases outside the gene matches: 5. Per germline, CDR1 DFQATT and CDR2 SNEGSKA (reference sequence).

This clonotype was counted at least ten times. The rearrangement uses TRBV7-2 and TRBJ2-7, with 12 bases that match TRBD1. The ends lost 5 bases at V and 3 bases at J; junction bases unmatched: 14. CDR1 is SGHTA, CDR2 FQGNSA, per germline. The CDR3 runs 18 residues. The CDR3 protein is CASSLTPGQGAAGYEQYV. CDR3 coding DNA: TGTGCCAGCAGCCTGACACCGGGACAGGGGGCGGCGGGCTACGAGCAGTACGTC.

This clonotype was seen ten or more times. V is TRBV11-2 and J is TRBJ1-1; 7 positions agree with TRBD1. Germline V lookup: CDR1 SGHAT, CDR2 FQNNGV. The CDR3 is made up of 15 amino acids. Losses at the gene ends were 4 bases for V and 11 bases for J; bases not matched to a gene: 16. CDR3 sequence (DNA): TGTGCCAGCAGCTCTTGGGGTGACAGGGTTGGTGTCGCTTTCTTT. Translating gives CASSSWGDRVGVAFF.

As to this clonotype: This may come from a read error, since a much larger clone is one base off. This sequence joins TRBV7-9 and TRBJ2-5, with D perhaps TRBD2 (6 bases). The CDR3 contains 15 residues. CDR1 and CDR2 (germline): SEHNR, FQNEAQ (reference sequence). V dropped 3 bases and J dropped 6 bases, with 17 bases sitting between them. CDR3 amino acids: CASSFPGLADQTQYF. The CDR3, as DNA: TGTGCCAGCAGCTTTCCGGGACTGGCCGATCAGACCCAGTACTTC. Combining the CDR3 with reference TRBV7-9 and TRBJ2-5 gives the whole variable domain DTGVSQNPRHKITKRGQNVTFRCDPISEHNRLYWYRQTLGQGPEFLTYFQNEAQLEKSRLLSDRFSAERPKGSFSTLEIQRTEQGDSAMYLCASSFPGLADQTQYFGPGTRLLVL.

V usage is TRBV20-1 and J usage is TRBJ2-3; possibly TRBD2 for D (6 bases). Between the trimmed V and J ends, which lost 7 bases and 2 bases, there was a span of 19 bases. This CDR3 is 15 amino acids long. Germline-derived CDR1 and CDR2 are DFQATT and SNEGSKA (reference sequence). CDR3 residues: CSGHPSGGDTDTQYF. DNA of the CDR3: TGCAGTGGTCACCCCTCTGGCGGGGACACAGATACGCAGTATTTT.

This clonotype came up once. The rearrangement joins TRBV28 to TRBJ1-1; D gene unclear. This CDR3 has 12 amino acids. Trimming removed 5 bases at V and 6 bases at J, with 10 bases between. Germline lookup yields CDR1 MDHEN and CDR2 SYDVKM. CDR3 sequence: CASSRVYSEAFF. CDR3 sequence (DNA): TGTGCCAGCAGTCGGGTGTACTCTGAAGCTTTCTTT.

This chain connects TRBV28 to TRBJ2-7; 7 bases map to TRBD2. This CDR3 is built from 15 residues. With 4 bases clipped from V and 3 bases from J, the junction kept 9 bases outside the gene matches. Germline assignment: CDR1 MDHEN and CDR2 SYDVKM. The CDR3 reads CASSSGEAGVYEQYV. The DNA of the CDR3 is TGTGCCAGCAGTTCCGGCGAGGCGGGGGTCTACGAGCAGTACGTC.

This clonotype was seen just once. The J gene is TRBJ1-2, the V gene TRBV27, with D perhaps TRBD1 (5 bases). This CDR3 region has 15 residues. Germline loops: CDR1 MNHEY, CDR2 SMNVEV (reference sequence). Trimming pared 5 bases from V and 8 bases from J, leaving 21 bases between. The CDR3 nucleotides are TGTGCCAGCAGTCCTTTAAGAGGGGCGGTGGGAGGCTACACCTTC. Its protein product is CASSPLRGAVGGYTF.

CDR3 in DNA: TGTGCCAGCAGCACCGGGACAGGTGTGGAAGAGACCCAGTACTTC. This translates into CASSTGTGVEETQYF. The J gene is TRBJ2-5, the V gene TRBV11-2, with 8 positions matching TRBD1. V dropped 5 bases and J dropped 3; count of bases not matched to a gene: 8. The CDR3 length is 15 residues. From germline, CDR1 is SGHAT and CDR2 FQNNGV.

The sample holds a few counts of this clonotype. This CDR3 is CASSYSRLAGGPGSDTQYF. The DNA of the CDR3 is TGTGCCAGCAGTTACTCGAGACTAGCGGGGGGGCCTGGTTCAGATACGCAGTATTTT. The genes are TRBV6-6 and TRBJ2-3; 14 bases match TRBD2. Trimming removed 0 bases from V and 4 bases from J; junction bases left unmatched: 9. Per the germline V gene, CDR1 is MNHNY and CDR2 is SVGAGI (reference sequence). The CDR3 extends over 19 amino acids.

As to this clonotype: A much larger clone lies a single base off, so this may be a read error. This chain joins TRBV12-3 or TRBV12-4 and TRBJ2-3, with 12 positions matching TRBD2. This CDR3 spans 15 amino acids. Germline trimming cut 10 bases from V and 6 bases from J; bases unmatched to any gene: 11. For the CDR3, the DNA is TGTGCCAACAGCCTACTAGCGGGGGGCGGGGATACGCAGTATTTT. Its protein is CANSLLAGGGDTQYF.

This clonotype was seen at least ten times. The rearrangement joins TRBV7-2 to TRBJ1-6; no clear D. This CDR3 comprises 16 residues. In germline, CDR1 is SGHTA, CDR2 FQGNSA. V was shortened by 5 bases and J by 7 bases, with 18 bases between the two germline ends. The CDR3 DNA reads TGTGCCAGCAGCCATAGCGGCCAGGCCCCGAATTCACCCCTCCACTTT. Protein sequence: CASSHSGQAPNSPLHF.

This rearrangement joins TRBV7-9 to TRBJ2-3, with 12 bases identical to TRBD2. Trimming removed 4 bases from V and 5 bases from J; junction bases left unmatched: 7. This CDR3 spans 16 amino acids. Looked up from germline, CDR1 is SEHNR and CDR2 is FQNEAQ (reference sequence). The CDR3 DNA reads TGTGCCAGCAGCTCCCCAGGGGGACTAGCGGGAGATACGCAGTATTTT. Protein: CASSSPGGLAGDTQYF.

The V call is TRBV28, the J call TRBJ1-4; D may be TRBD1 (5 bases). Trimming took 5 bases from V and 8 from J, leaving 18 bases between them. Looked up from germline, CDR1 is MDHEN and CDR2 is SYDVKM. This CDR3 is built from 15 residues. The DNA for the CDR3 is TGTGCCAGCAGTATCACCGGGACGAGTGGGGAAAAACTGTTTTTT. Amino acids: CASSITGTSGEKLFF.

There are many counts of this clonotype. V usage is TRBV7-2 and J usage is TRBJ1-1; a weak D match, TRBD1 (6 bases). V was trimmed by 4 bases and J by 5 bases, leaving 11 bases between them. This CDR3 region has 13 residues. The V gene's germline CDR1 is SGHTA and CDR2 FQGNSA. The CDR3 DNA reads TGTGCCAGCAGCTCAACAGGGTGGACTGAAGCTTTCTTT. This translates into CASSSTGWTEAFF. Drawing the rest from reference TRBV7-2 and TRBJ1-1, the complete variable domain is GAGVSQSPSNKVTEKGKDVELRCDPISGHTALYWYRQSLGQGLEFLIYFQGNSAPDKSGLPSDRFSAERTGGSVSTLTIQRTQQEDSAVYLCASSSTGWTEAFFGQGTRLTVV.

This clonotype was picked up a small number of times. This chain joins TRBV4-1 and TRBJ2-1; D might be TRBD1 (6 bases). V was shortened by 1 base and J by 6 bases, with 10 bases between the two germline ends. The CDR3 runs to 14 residues. Germline-derived CDR1 and CDR2 are MGHRA and YSYEKL. CDR3 residues: CASSQVGAFNEQFF. The CDR3 coding sequence is TGCGCCAGCAGCCAAGTGGGGGCATTCAATGAGCAGTTCTTC.

V gene TRBV28 combines with J gene TRBJ2-7; tentative D call: TRBD1 (6 bases). The germline V gene encodes CDR1 MDHEN and CDR2 SYDVKM. Trimming pared 6 bases from V and 3 bases from J, leaving 15 bases between. The CDR3 spans 14 residues. Written as DNA, the CDR3 is TGTGCCAGCAGATTCAGGGGCGACAGCTACGAGCAGTACTTC. This translates into CASRFRGDSYEQYF. Filled out from reference TRBV28 and TRBJ2-7, the complete variable domain reads DVKVTQSSRYLVKRTGEKVFLECVQDMDHENMFWYRQDPGLGLRLIYFSYDVKMKEKGDIPEGYSVSREKKERFSLILESASTNQTSMYLCASRFRGDSYEQYFGPGTRLTVT.

There are a few counts of this clonotype. The rearrangement joins TRBV5-6 to TRBJ2-7; a possible D gene is TRBD1 (6 bases). This CDR3 contains 18 residues. Trimming left V 4 bases short and J 4 bases short, with 27 bases between. The V gene's germline CDR1 is SGHDT and CDR2 YYEEEE. CDR3: CASSKVWGLSGRPYEQYV. CDR3 sequence (DNA): TGTGCCAGCAGCAAAGTTTGGGGGCTGTCCGGTAGGCCTTACGAGCAGTACGTC.

Only a few counts were recorded for this clonotype. The V gene is TRBV19, the J gene TRBJ1-5, with 7 bases lining up with TRBD1. V was clipped by 9 bases and J by 4 bases; unmatched bases: 3. The CDR3 is 12 residues long. From germline, CDR1 is LNHDA and CDR2 SQIVND (reference sequence). CDR3 sequence (DNA): TGTGCCAGCCACAGGGGAAATCAGCCCCAGCATTTT. Residues: CASHRGNQPQHF.